This entry features one TCR beta chain sequence. The antigen is not known. The data originate from a study of cytomegalovirus exposure and HLA in healthy donors. Study as a whole: Among 150 million to 200 million T cells, an earlier analysis found 120 million or so unique TCR beta sequences. Study-level points and caveats: Later on, an analysis found that several of the most significant clusters appeared to be linked to common viral pathogens, which included parvovirus B19. For most TCR beta V segments, an earlier analysis put the productive rate at about 87% or about 30% of the time.

PCR involved 60 Vbeta and 13 Jbeta primers. Only in-frame clones appear in the TCRdb table, and some are missing; sequencing was by immunoSEQ multiplex PCR. This repertoire shows 100,000 to 150,000 clones, approximately 74% found once; its top ten account for roughly 7.5%. Germline values: CDR1 MNHNS, CDR2 SASEGT. Trimming left V 6 bases short and J 8 bases short, with 14 bases between. The CDR3 spans 13 residues. The V call is TRBV6-1, the J call TRBJ2-1; no clear D. This sequence originates from a male donor in good health and CMV-seronegative. The sample was PBMCs. The CDR3 loop is CASSPVMLYEQFF. DNA of the CDR3: TGTGCCAGCAGCCCGGTGATGTTGTATGAGCAGTTCTTC.